This TCR beta chain was sequenced in a study of blood T cell repertoires in COVID-19. Study information: Some COVID-19 samples were acute and others convalescent; all came from the United States, Italy and Spain. Sources were T cells, B-cell-depleted T cells, or PBMCs; the material itself was cDNA or gDNA.

The germline CDR1 and CDR2 sequences are MNHEY and SVGAGI. The CDR3 extends over 14 amino acids. V was trimmed by 2 bases and J by 9 bases, leaving 11 bases between them. In the source study's methods: The assay estimated nucleated cells by amplifying reference gene primers. TCRdb keeps only in-frame clones here, not all; method: immunoSEQ multiplex PCR. D and trimming were read from the DNA, whereas the V and J calls and clone size are those reported in that table. The sample has fewer than 90,000 clones; almost 85% are singletons. Sequencing was done on a sample of peripheral blood. The chain carries TRBV6-5 and TRBJ1-6; no reliable D call. The TCR originated in a man between 45 and 60 years old with acute or convalescent COVID-19. The CDR3 nucleotides are TGTGCCAGCAGTTACAGGCAGGCCGCTTCACCCCTCCACTTT. Its protein is CASSYRQAASPLHF.